This passage covers 19 T cell receptor beta chains from one sample sequenced in a study of blood T cell repertoires in COVID-19. Using immunoSEQ multiplex PCR, the repertoire was profiled, and TCRdb retains in-frame clones only, with some absent. Among 250,000 to 300,000 clones, around nine tenths were seen once, and the ten largest hold 1.5% to 2%. The specimen sequenced was peripheral blood. The source of these receptors is a man aged 25-40 years with active or convalescent COVID-19.

The gene calls are TRBV9 and TRBJ1-1; D not certain. This CDR3 is built from 14 residues. The V gene lost 3 bases and the J gene lost 0 bases, with 9 bases spanning the gap. CDR1 and CDR2 from the germline V gene are SGDLS and YYNGEE. CDR3 in DNA: TGTGCCAGCAGCGGGGAGCGGATGAACACTGAAGCTTTCTTT. Translation gives CASSGERMNTEAFF.

The chain employs TRBV4-1 and TRBJ2-7; TRBD1 might be the D (6 bases). The CDR3 length is 15 residues. Trimming shortened V by 2 bases and J by 4 bases, and 15 bases separated the two germline ends. Germline V gives CDR1 MGHRA, CDR2 YSYEKL. Here the CDR3 DNA reads TGCGCCAGCAGCCAAATACAGGGAATCCGATACGAGCAGTACTTC. Encoded protein: CASSQIQGIRYEQYF.

The V and J genes are TRBV5-1 and TRBJ2-3; D gene unclear. V dropped 0 bases and J dropped 2 bases, with 7 bases sitting between them. Germline CDR1 SGHRS, CDR2 YFSETQ. This CDR3 comprises 14 residues. The CDR3 nucleotides are TGCGCCAGCAGCTTGGGCTATCTCACAGATACGCAGTATTTT. Translated: CASSLGYLTDTQYF.

V gene TRBV6-5 combines with J gene TRBJ2-2; 7 nucleotides align to TRBD1. The V segment lost 7 bases and the J segment 1 base; nucleotides outside the gene matches: 6. The CDR3 is 15 residues long. Germline V gives CDR1 MNHEY, CDR2 SVGAGI. CDR3: CASKGAGENTGELFF. The CDR3 DNA follows: TGTGCCAGCAAGGGGGCCGGGGAGAACACCGGGGAGCTGTTTTTT.

A single count supports this clone. The chain couples TRBV18 to TRBJ2-2; tentative D call: TRBD1 (6 bases). This CDR3 is 17 amino acids long. The germline V gene encodes CDR1 KGHSH and CDR2 LQKENI. V was trimmed by 5 bases and J by 4 bases, leaving 20 bases between them. The CDR3 reads CASSALQGHSLTGELFF. CDR3 bases: TGTGCCAGCTCAGCACTGCAGGGACACAGCCTCACCGGGGAGCTGTTTTTT.

The chain combines TRBV5-1 with TRBJ2-7; 8 bases are a match to TRBD1. The CDR3 has 19 amino acids. In germline, CDR1 is SGHRS, CDR2 YFSETQ. V trimming: 4 bases; J trimming: 3 bases; junction bases outside the gene matches: 21. The CDR3 DNA reads TGCGCCAGCAGCCCAGAGGCCAGGGGGCGCGGGTCTTGGGACTACGAGCAGTACTTC. Translation gives CASSPEARGRGSWDYEQYF.

This clone was recorded only once. This chain uses TRBV11-2 with TRBJ2-7; 11 nucleotides agree with TRBD1. The CDR3 is made up of 15 amino acids. J lost 6 bases, V lost 8 bases, and 12 bases had no gene match. Germline V gene sequence: CDR1 SGHAT, CDR2 FQNNGV. The CDR3: CASREGQGALFEQYF. The CDR3 DNA follows: TGTGCCAGCCGAGAAGGACAGGGGGCTTTGTTCGAGCAGTACTTC.

V gene TRBV5-1 combines with J gene TRBJ2-3; possible D gene TRBD2, 5 bases. In germline, CDR1 is SGHRS, CDR2 YFSETQ. The CDR3 sequence is 15 residues long. Trimming took 4 bases from V and 2 from J, leaving 14 bases between them. The chain's CDR3 is CASSPSGHTTDTQYF. As DNA, the CDR3 is TGCGCCAGCAGCCCGAGCGGCCATACCACAGATACGCAGTATTTT.

The chain links TRBV19 to TRBJ1-6, with TRBD1 matching over 8 bases. Germline CDR1 LNHDA, CDR2 SQIVND (reference sequence). V lost 7 bases to trimming and J lost 5 bases; unmatched junction nucleotides: 4. There are 14 residues in the CDR3. CDR3 sequence: CASTTGGNNSPLHF. CDR3 sequence (DNA): TGTGCCAGTACCACAGGGGGTAATAATTCACCCCTCCACTTT.

The J gene is TRBJ2-3, the V gene TRBV9; no clear D. This CDR3 has 15 amino acids. Germline V gene sequence: CDR1 SGDLS, CDR2 YYNGEE. The germline V and J ends were trimmed by 5 bases and 4 bases, with 17 bases remaining between them. As DNA, the CDR3 is TGTGCCAGCAGTACAAGTGGGTTGGGCTCAGATACGCAGTATTTT. Translated, it gives CASSTSGLGSDTQYF.

In this sample, this clone turned up once. The chain employs TRBV6-2 or TRBV6-3 and TRBJ2-5; D is ambiguous. The CDR3 runs to 14 residues. The germline CDR1 and CDR2 sequences are MNHEY and SVGEGT. V lost 6 bases, J lost 0 bases, and 11 bases lay in between. CDR3 loop: CASSPTTYQETQYF. CDR3 nucleotides: TGTGCCAGCAGCCCCACTACGTACCAAGAGACCCAGTACTTC.

The chain employs TRBV9 and TRBJ1-1; weak D call: TRBD1 (5 bases). V was trimmed by 5 bases and J by 2 bases, leaving 10 bases between them. In germline, CDR1 is SGDLS, CDR2 YYNGEE. This CDR3 is 13 amino acids long. CDR3 DNA sequence: TGTGCCAGCAGTGAGACAGTAAACACTGAAGCTTTCTTT. It yields the protein CASSETVNTEAFF.

The J gene is TRBJ2-1, the V gene TRBV3-1 (or the pseudogene TRBV3-2); 14 nucleotides match TRBD2. Germline-derived CDR1 and CDR2 are LGHDT and YNNKEL (reference sequence). Germline trimming cut 3 bases from V and 5 bases from J; bases unmatched to any gene: 3. This CDR3 is 16 amino acids long. The CDR3 DNA is TGTGCCAGCAGCCAGGGACTAGCGGGGGTTAACAATGAGCAGTTCTTC. Its protein is CASSQGLAGVNNEQFF.

This chain links TRBV5-1 with TRBJ1-1; weak D call: TRBD1 (6 bases). Germline V CDR1 and CDR2: SGHRS, YFSETQ. The CDR3 is made up of 17 amino acids. Trimming shortened V by 3 bases and J by 1 base, and 19 bases separated the two germline ends. This CDR3 reads CASSSDPDIRGNTEAFF. The DNA of the CDR3 is TGCGCCAGCAGCTCCGACCCCGATATCAGGGGGAACACTGAAGCTTTCTTT.

The chain carries TRBV24-1 and TRBJ2-7; the D gene is possibly TRBD2 (5 bases). The CDR3 runs to 17 residues. In germline, CDR1 is KGHDR, CDR2 SFDVKD. V shed 9 bases and J shed 4 bases, with 27 bases lying between them. CDR3 in DNA: TGTGCCACCTTCAAACCGGGATCCCCACACATAACGTACGAGCAGTACTTC. Protein product: CATFKPGSPHITYEQYF.

The chain has TRBV7-2 and TRBJ2-5, with 16 bases aligning to TRBD2. Germline loops: CDR1 SGHTA, CDR2 FQGNSA. The CDR3 consists of 18 residues. With 7 bases clipped from V and 4 bases from J, the junction kept 12 bases outside the gene matches. The CDR3 sequence is CASTPVGTSGGAGETQYF. Here the CDR3 DNA reads TGTGCCAGCACCCCAGTTGGGACTAGCGGGGGGGCGGGAGAGACCCAGTACTTC.

V usage is TRBV5-5 and J usage is TRBJ1-2; the D is unclear. Per the germline V gene, CDR1 is SGHKS and CDR2 is YYEKEE (reference sequence). Trimming pared 4 bases from V and 5 bases from J, leaving 6 bases between. The CDR3 extends over 11 amino acids. The CDR3 bases are TGTGCCAGCAGCGGGAGATATGGCTACACCTTC. This translates into CASSGRYGYTF.

The rearrangement joins TRBV7-9 to TRBJ1-1; TRBD1 might be the D (6 bases). The germline V gene has CDR1 SEHNR and CDR2 FQNEAQ (reference sequence). This CDR3 contains 15 residues. The V end was cut by 5 bases, the J end by 0 bases, with 13 bases between. This chain's CDR3 is CASSPKDRMNTEAFF. In DNA, the CDR3 is TGTGCCAGCAGCCCCAAGGACAGAATGAACACTGAAGCTTTCTTT.

The chain employs TRBV9 and TRBJ2-3, with D perhaps TRBD1 (6 bases). The length of the CDR3 is 17 residues. CDR1 is SGDLS and CDR2 is YYNGEE in the germline V gene. The ends were cut back, 0 bases at V and 1 base at J, with 15 bases in the middle. DNA for the CDR3: TGTGCCAGCAGCGTAGTGGTTGAGAACAGGGGCACAGATACGCAGTATTTT. Protein sequence: CASSVVVENRGTDTQYF.